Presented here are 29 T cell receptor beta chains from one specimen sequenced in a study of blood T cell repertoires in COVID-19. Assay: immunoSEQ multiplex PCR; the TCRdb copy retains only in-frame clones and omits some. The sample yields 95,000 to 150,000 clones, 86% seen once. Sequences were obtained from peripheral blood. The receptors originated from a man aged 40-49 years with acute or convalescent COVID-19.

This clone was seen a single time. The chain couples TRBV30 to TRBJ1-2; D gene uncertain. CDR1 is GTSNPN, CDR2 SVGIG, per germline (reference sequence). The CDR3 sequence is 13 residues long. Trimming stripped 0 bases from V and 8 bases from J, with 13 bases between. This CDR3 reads CAWSVRGAEGYTF. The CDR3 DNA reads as TGTGCCTGGAGTGTACGGGGTGCGGAGGGCTACACCTTC.

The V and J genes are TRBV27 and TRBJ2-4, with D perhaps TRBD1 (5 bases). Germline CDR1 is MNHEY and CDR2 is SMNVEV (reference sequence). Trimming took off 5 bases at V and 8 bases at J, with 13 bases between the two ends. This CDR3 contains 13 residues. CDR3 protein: CASSPRRVDIQYF. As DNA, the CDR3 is TGTGCCAGCAGTCCCCGCAGGGTTGACATTCAGTACTTC.

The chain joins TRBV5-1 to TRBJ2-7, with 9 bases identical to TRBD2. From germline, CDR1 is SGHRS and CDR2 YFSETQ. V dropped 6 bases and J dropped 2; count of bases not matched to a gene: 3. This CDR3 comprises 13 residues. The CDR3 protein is CASKASGAYEQYF. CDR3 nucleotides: TGCGCCAGCAAGGCTAGCGGGGCCTACGAGCAGTACTTC.

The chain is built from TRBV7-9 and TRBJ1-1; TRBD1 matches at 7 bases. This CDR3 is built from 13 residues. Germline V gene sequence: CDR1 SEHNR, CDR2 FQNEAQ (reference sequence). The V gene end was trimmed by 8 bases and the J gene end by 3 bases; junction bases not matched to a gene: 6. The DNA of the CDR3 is TGTGCCAGCGCAAGGGACAGTTACACTGAAGCTTTCTTT. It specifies CASARDSYTEAFF.

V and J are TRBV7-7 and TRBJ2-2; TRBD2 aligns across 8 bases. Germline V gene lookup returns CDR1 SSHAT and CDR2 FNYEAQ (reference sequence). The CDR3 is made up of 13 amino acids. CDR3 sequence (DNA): TGTGCTAGCGGGGCCCCGAACACCGGGGAGCTGTTTTTT. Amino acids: CASGAPNTGELFF.

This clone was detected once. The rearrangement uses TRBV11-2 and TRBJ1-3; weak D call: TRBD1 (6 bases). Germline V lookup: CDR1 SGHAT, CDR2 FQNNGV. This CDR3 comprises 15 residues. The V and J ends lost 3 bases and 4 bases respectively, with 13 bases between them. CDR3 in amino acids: CASSLAGAMGNTIYF. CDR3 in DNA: TGTGCCAGCAGCTTGGCAGGGGCAATGGGAAACACCATATATTTT.

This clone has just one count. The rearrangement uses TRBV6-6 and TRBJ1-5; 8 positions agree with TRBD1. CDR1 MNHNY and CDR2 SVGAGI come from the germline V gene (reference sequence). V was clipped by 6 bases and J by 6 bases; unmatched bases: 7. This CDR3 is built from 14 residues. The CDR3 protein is CASRPGQVSQPQHF. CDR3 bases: TGTGCCAGCAGACCGGGACAGGTGAGTCAGCCCCAGCATTTT.

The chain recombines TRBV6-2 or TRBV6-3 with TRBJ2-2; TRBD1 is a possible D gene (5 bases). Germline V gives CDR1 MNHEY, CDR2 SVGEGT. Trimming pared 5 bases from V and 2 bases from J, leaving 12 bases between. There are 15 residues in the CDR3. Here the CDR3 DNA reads TGTGCCAGCAGTCCCCTCAGGGATAACACCGGGGAGCTGTTTTTT. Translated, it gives CASSPLRDNTGELFF.

CDR3 bases: TGTGCCAGCGGCCTTGCCCCCGATAATTCACCCCTCCACTTT. Translating gives CASGLAPDNSPLHF. The V and J genes are TRBV6-5 and TRBJ1-6, with D uncertain. There are 14 residues in the CDR3. V gave up 8 bases and J gave up 5 bases, with 13 bases separating them. Looked up from germline, CDR1 is MNHEY and CDR2 is SVGAGI.

The CDR3 is CATSDSGREIYGYTF. CDR3 nucleotide sequence: TGTGCCACCAGTGATTCCGGACGGGAAATCTATGGCTACACCTTC. The genes are TRBV24-1 and TRBJ1-2; no definite D call. Trimming shortened V by 2 bases and J by 4 bases, and 13 bases separated the two germline ends. The length of the CDR3 is 15 residues. The germline gives CDR1 KGHDR, CDR2 SFDVKD.

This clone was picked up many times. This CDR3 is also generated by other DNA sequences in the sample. The CDR3 region is CAWSRDSGSGNTIYF. The CDR3 DNA reads as TGTGCCTGGAGTAGGGACAGTGGCTCTGGAAACACCATATATTTT. The chain carries TRBV30 and TRBJ1-3; 7 nucleotides line up with TRBD1. The germline V gene has CDR1 GTSNPN and CDR2 SVGIG (reference sequence). After removal of 2 bases from V and 0 bases from J, the junction contained 4 bases not matched to a gene. The CDR3 is 15 residues long.

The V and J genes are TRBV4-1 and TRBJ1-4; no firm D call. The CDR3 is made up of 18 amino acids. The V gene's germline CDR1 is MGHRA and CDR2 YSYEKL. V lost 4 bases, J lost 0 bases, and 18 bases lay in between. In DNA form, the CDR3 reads TGCGCCAGCAGCCCAAGACCCCGAGGCGAGGCAACTAATGAAAAACTGTTTTTT. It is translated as CASSPRPRGEATNEKLFF.

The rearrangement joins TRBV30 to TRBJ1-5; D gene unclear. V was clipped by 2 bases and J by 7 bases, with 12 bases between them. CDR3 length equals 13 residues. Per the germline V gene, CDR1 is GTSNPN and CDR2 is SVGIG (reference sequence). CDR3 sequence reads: CAWSPSSGQPQHF. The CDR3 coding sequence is TGTGCCTGGAGTCCGAGCTCGGGACAGCCCCAGCATTTT.

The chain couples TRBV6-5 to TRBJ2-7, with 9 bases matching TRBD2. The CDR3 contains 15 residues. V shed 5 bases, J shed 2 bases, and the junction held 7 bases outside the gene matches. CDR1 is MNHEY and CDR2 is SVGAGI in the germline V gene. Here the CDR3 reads CASSRVTSGAYEQYF. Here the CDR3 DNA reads TGTGCCAGCAGTCGAGTGACTAGCGGAGCCTACGAGCAGTACTTC.

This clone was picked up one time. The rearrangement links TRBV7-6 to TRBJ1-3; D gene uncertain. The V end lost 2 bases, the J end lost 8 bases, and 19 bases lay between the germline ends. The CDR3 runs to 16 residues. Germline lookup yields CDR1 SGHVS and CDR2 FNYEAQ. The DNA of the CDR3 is TGTGCCAGCAGCTTACTGTCAGGATTTGGTACGGACACCATATATTTT. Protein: CASSLLSGFGTDTIYF. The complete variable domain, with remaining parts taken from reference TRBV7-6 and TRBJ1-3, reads GAGVSQSPRYKVTKRGQDVALRCDPISGHVSLYWYRQALGQGPEFLTYFNYEAQQDKSGLPNDRFSAERPEGSISTLTIQRTEQRDSAMYRCASSLLSGFGTDTIYFGEGSWLTVV.

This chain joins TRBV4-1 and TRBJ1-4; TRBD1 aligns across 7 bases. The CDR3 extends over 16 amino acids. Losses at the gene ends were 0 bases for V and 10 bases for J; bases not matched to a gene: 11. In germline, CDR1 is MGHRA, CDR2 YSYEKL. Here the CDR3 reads CASSQEQGLSLGKLFF. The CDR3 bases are TGCGCCAGCAGCCAAGAACAGGGGTTATCATTGGGAAAACTGTTTTTT.

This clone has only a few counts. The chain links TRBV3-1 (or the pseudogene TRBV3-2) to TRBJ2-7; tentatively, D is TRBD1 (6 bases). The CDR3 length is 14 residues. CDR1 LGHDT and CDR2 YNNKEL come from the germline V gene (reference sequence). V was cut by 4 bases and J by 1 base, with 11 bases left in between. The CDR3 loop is CASSLGQWSYEQYF. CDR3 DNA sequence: TGTGCCAGCAGCCTAGGACAGTGGTCCTACGAGCAGTACTTC.

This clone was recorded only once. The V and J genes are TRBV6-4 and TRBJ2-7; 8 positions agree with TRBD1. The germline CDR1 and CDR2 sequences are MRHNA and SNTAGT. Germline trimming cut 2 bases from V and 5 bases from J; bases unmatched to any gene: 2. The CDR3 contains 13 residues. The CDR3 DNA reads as TGTGCCAGCAGTGACCGGACAGGGAACGAGCAGTACTTC. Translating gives CASSDRTGNEQYF.

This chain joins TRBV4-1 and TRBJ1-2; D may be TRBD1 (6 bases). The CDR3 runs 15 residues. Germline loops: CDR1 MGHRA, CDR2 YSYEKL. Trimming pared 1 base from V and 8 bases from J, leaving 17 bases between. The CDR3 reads CASSQADRPSGGYTF. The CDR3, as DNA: TGCGCCAGCAGCCAAGCAGACAGGCCCTCGGGGGGCTACACCTTC.

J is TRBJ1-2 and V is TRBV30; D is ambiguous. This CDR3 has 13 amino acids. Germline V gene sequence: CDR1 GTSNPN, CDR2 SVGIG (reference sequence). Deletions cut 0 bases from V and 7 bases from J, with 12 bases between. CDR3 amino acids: CAWSVIGGFGYTF. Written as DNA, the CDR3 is TGTGCCTGGAGTGTAATCGGAGGGTTTGGCTACACCTTC. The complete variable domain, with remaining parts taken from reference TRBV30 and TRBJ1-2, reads SQTIHQWPATLVQPVGSPLSLECTVEGTSNPNLYWYRQAAGRGLQLLFYSVGIGQISSEVPQNLSASRPQDRQFILSSKKLLLSDSGFYLCAWSVIGGFGYTFGSGTRLTVV.

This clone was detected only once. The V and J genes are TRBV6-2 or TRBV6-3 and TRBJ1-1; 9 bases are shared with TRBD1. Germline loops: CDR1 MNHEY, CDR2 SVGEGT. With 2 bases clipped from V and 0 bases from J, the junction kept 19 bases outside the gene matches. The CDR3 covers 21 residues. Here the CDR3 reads CASSYPTGGERIYRLNTEAFF. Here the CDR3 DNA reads TGTGCCAGCAGTTACCCAACAGGGGGCGAACGAATCTACCGTCTGAACACTGAAGCTTTCTTT.

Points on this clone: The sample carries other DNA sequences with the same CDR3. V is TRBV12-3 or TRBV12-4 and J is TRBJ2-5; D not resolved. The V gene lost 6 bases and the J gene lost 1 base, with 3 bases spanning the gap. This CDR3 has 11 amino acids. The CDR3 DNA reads TGTGCCAGCAGCCTCCAAGAGACCCAGTACTTC. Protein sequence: CASSLQETQYF.

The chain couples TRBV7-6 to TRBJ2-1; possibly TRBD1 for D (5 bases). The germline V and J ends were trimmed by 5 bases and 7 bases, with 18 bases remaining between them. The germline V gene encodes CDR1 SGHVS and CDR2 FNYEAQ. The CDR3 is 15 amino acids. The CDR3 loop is CASSQSDLGRNEQFF. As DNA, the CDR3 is TGTGCCAGCAGCCAATCAGACCTGGGGCGGAATGAGCAGTTCTTC.

CDR3 loop: CASSLLSGGANTGELFF. Written as DNA, the CDR3 is TGTGCCAGCAGCTTGCTTAGCGGGGGGGCTAACACCGGGGAGCTGTTTTTT. V and J are TRBV7-6 and TRBJ2-2, with 11 bases identical to TRBD2. CDR1 is SGHVS and CDR2 is FNYEAQ in the germline V gene. The V gene end was trimmed by 3 bases and the J gene end by 2 bases; junction bases not matched to a gene: 5. The CDR3 has 17 residues.

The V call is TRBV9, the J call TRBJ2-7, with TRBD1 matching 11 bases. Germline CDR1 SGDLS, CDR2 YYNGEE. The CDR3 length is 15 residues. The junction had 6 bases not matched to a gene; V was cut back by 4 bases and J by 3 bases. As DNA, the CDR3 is TGTGCCAGCAGCAAAGGGGGGACAGGGGGCTACGAGCAGTACTTC. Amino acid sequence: CASSKGGTGGYEQYF.

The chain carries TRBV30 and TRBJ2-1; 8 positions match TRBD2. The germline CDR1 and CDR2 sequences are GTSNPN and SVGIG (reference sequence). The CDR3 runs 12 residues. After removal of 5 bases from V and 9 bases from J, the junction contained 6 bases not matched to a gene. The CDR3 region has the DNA TGTGCCTGGGGACCAGGGACTAGTGAGCAGTTCTTC. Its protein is CAWGPGTSEQFF.

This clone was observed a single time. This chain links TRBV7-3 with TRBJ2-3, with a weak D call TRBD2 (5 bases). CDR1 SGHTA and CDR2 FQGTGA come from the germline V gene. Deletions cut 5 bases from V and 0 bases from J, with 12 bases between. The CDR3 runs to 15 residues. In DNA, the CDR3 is TGTGCCAGCAGCACATCGGGATTTAGCACAGATACGCAGTATTTT. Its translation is CASSTSGFSTDTQYF.

The CDR3 DNA sequence: TGTGCAAGTCGCTTAGCGCAGGAATCCCAGGTAAAACTGTTTTTT. Translating gives CASRLAQESQVKLFF. This sequence joins TRBV12-2 and TRBJ1-4; the table gives TRBD1 as D, unverified against the DNA. TRBV12-2 is a pseudogene segment. This CDR3 spans 15 amino acids.

The CDR3 DNA reads TGTGCCAGCAGAGCGGGACAGGCAAACAATGAGCAGTTCTTC. Translating gives CASRAGQANNEQFF. The chain has TRBV5-5 and TRBJ2-1; D is perhaps TRBD1 (8 bases). Trimming stripped 5 bases from V and 5 bases from J, with 14 bases between. Germline V gene sequence: CDR1 SGHKS, CDR2 YYEKEE (reference sequence). This CDR3 is 14 amino acids long. Drawing the rest from reference TRBV5-5 and TRBJ2-1, the complete variable domain is DAGVTQSPTHLIKTRGQQVTLRCSPISGHKSVSWYQQVLGQGPQFIFQYYEKEERGRGNFPDRFSARQFPNYSSELNVNALLLGDSALYLCASRAGQANNEQFFGPGTRLTVL.